The 10 T cell receptor beta chains below come from one sample, sequenced in a study of cytomegalovirus exposure and HLA in healthy donors (TCRdb year 2017). To prepare the library, the immunoSEQ multiplex PCR assay was applied. A mixture of 60 forward primers for TCR Vbeta segments and 13 reverse primers for TCR Jbeta segments was used in the multiplex PCR. TCRdb carries this immuneACCESS record with in-frame sequences only. Its versions omit some clonotypes, under half of them owing to an unresolved V gene in the studies checked, with the rest unexplained. The sample table holds 200,000 or so clones, of which around 85% were seen once. The top ten constitute approximately 6.3% of the sample. What was sequenced was PBMCs. The receptors stem from a man aged 35 to 55 in good health and CMV-seropositive.

The chain recombines TRBV6-5 with TRBJ1-1, with unresolved D. The V and J ends lost 0 bases and 1 base respectively, with 9 bases between them. Germline assignment: CDR1 MNHEY and CDR2 SVGAGI. This CDR3 region has 15 residues. The CDR3 here is CASSYSAAGNTEAFF. Written as DNA, the CDR3 is TGTGCCAGCAGTTACTCAGCCGCGGGGAACACTGAAGCTTTCTTT.

The V call is TRBV6-1, the J call TRBJ2-3; 8 bases fit TRBD2. V lost 6 bases, J lost 4 bases, and 3 bases stayed unmatched. CDR1 is MNHNS, CDR2 SASEGT, per germline. This CDR3 is 13 amino acids long. CDR3 coding DNA: TGTGCCAGCAGCATGACTAGCGCAGATACGCAGTATTTT. Translation: CASSMTSADTQYF.

The chain joins TRBV7-9 to TRBJ2-1; unclear D gene. From germline, CDR1 is SEHNR and CDR2 FQNEAQ (reference sequence). The CDR3 loop spans 13 amino acids. V was clipped by 6 bases and J by 6 bases, with 12 bases between them. CDR3 DNA: TGTGCCAGCAGGACAAGCCGCACCAATGAGCAGTTCTTC. Protein: CASRTSRTNEQFF.

This chain connects TRBV15 to TRBJ2-3; the D gene is possibly TRBD1 (5 bases). The CDR3 extends over 15 amino acids. Per germline, CDR1 LNHNV and CDR2 YYDKDF (reference sequence). Between the trimmed V and J ends, which lost 6 bases and 0 bases, there was a span of 13 bases. The CDR3 DNA reads TGTGCCACCAGACAAGACAGCCCCAGCACAGATACGCAGTATTTT. Its translation is CATRQDSPSTDTQYF.

The V call is TRBV5-5, the J call TRBJ2-7, with 7 positions matching TRBD1. Germline CDR1 and CDR2: SGHKS and YYEKEE (reference sequence). The CDR3 runs to 14 residues. Trimming cost V 0 bases and J 3 bases; bases outside gene matches: 3. In nucleotides, the CDR3 is TGTGCCAGCAGCTTGGTAGGGGGCCGCTACGAGCAGTACTTC. It codes for CASSLVGGRYEQYF.

This chain links TRBV10-3 with TRBJ2-7; TRBD1 matches 8 bases. Trimming took 9 bases from V and 4 from J; bases not matched to a gene: 2. The CDR3 has 11 amino acids. The germline gives CDR1 ENHRY, CDR2 SYGVKD. CDR3 residues: CAIRQGYEQYF. The CDR3 region has the DNA TGTGCCATTCGACAGGGGTACGAGCAGTACTTC.

The rearrangement uses TRBV11-3 and TRBJ2-5; D ambiguous. V lost 1 base to trimming and J lost 2 bases, with 14 bases between them. Germline V lookup: CDR1 SGHNT, CDR2 YENEEA. The CDR3 runs to 16 residues. For the CDR3, the DNA is TGTGCCAGCAGCTTAGGTGGTTGGCAGACACAAGAGACCCAGTACTTC. Amino acid sequence: CASSLGGWQTQETQYF.

The rearrangement links TRBV7-8 to TRBJ2-7, with 7 nucleotides matching TRBD1. The CDR3 covers 16 residues. Germline V lookup: CDR1 SGHVS, CDR2 FQNEAQ. V shed 4 bases, J shed 4 bases, and the junction held 13 bases outside the gene matches. The CDR3 spells CASSSLQTGLRYEQYF. The CDR3 coding sequence is TGTGCCAGCAGCTCCCTCCAGACAGGGCTCAGGTACGAGCAGTACTTC.

This clone came up a few times. The chain is built from TRBV19 and TRBJ2-6; 15 nucleotides align to TRBD2. V shed 6 bases, J shed 0 bases, and the junction held 9 bases outside the gene matches. Germline V lookup: CDR1 LNHDA, CDR2 SQIVND (reference sequence). CDR3 size: 20 residues. CDR3 sequence reads: CASRDPGLAGGTSGANVLTF. For the CDR3, the DNA is TGTGCCAGTAGAGACCCGGGACTAGCGGGGGGTACCTCTGGGGCCAACGTCCTGACTTTC.

This clone was observed a handful of times. The J gene is TRBJ1-2, the V gene TRBV28, with 7 bases that match TRBD1. Germline values: CDR1 MDHEN, CDR2 SYDVKM. This CDR3 is built from 13 residues. V was pared by 6 bases and J by 2 bases, with 3 bases of the junction left unmatched. The CDR3 here is CASRLQGNYGYTF. DNA of the CDR3: TGTGCCAGCAGGCTACAGGGGAACTATGGCTACACCTTC.